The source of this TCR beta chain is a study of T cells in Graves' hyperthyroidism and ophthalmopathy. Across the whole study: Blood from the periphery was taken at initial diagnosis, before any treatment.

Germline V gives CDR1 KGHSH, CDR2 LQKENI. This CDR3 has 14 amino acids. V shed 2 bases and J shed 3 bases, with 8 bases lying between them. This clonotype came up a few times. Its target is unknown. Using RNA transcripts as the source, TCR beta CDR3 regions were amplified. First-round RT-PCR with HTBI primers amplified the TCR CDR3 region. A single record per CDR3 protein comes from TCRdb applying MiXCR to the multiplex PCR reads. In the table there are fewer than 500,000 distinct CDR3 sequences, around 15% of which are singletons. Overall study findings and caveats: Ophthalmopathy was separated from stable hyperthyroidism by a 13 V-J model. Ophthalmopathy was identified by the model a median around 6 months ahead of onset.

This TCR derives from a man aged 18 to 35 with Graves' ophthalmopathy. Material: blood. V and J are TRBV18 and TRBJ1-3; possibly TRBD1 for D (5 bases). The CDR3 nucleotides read TGTGCCAGCTCACCAGGGACTATTGGAAACACCATATATTTT. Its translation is CASSPGTIGNTIYF. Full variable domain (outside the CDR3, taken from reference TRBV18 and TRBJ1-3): NAGVMQNPRHLVRRRGQEARLRCSPMKGHSHVYWYRQLPEEGLKFMVYLQKENIIDESGMPKERFSAEFPKEGPSILRIQQVVRGDSAAYFCASSPGTIGNTIYFGEGSWLTVV.